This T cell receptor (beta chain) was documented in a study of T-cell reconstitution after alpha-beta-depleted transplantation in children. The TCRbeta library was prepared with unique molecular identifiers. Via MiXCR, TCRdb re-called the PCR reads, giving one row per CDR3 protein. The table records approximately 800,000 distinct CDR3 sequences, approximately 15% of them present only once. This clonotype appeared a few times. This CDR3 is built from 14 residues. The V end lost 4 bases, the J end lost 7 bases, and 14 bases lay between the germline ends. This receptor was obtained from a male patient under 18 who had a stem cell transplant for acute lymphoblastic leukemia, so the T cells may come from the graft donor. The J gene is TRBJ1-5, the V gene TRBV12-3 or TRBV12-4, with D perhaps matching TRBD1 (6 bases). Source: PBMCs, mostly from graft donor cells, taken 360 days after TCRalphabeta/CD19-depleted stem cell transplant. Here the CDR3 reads CASSSQGMGQPQHF. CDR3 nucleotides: TGTGCCAGCAGTTCCCAGGGGATGGGGCAGCCCCAGCATTTT.